The 25 T cell receptor beta chains listed next were all sequenced from one sample in a study of T cells in women clearing cervical HPV infection. Generated by immunoSEQ multiplex PCR, the TCRdb table keeps only in-frame clones and is missing some. The sample table sets out about 44,000 clones. Sequenced sample: blood buffy coat. These receptors all stem from a woman between 18 and 69 years old with a cervical HPV16 infection that either progressed to CIN3+ or cleared (not recorded which).

Turning to this clone: The read ends 3 residues early relative to the CDR3; the germline J gene fills the gap. The chain employs TRBV10-3 and TRBJ1-1; the D is unclear. The CDR3 runs 14 residues. Trimming left V 3 bases short and J 1 base short, with 9 bases between. Germline V CDR1 and CDR2: ENHRY, SYGVKD. Partial CDR3 DNA: TGTGCCATCAGTGATTCGGCGGAGAACACTGAA. Its translation: CAISDSAENTE. The CDR3 as a whole reads CAISDSAENTEAFF.

Regarding this clone: Read data end 3 residues before the CDR3 end; the end is taken from the germline J gene. The genes are TRBV6-2 or TRBV6-3 and TRBJ2-1, with TRBD1 matching 9 bases. The CDR3 consists of 15 residues. Trimming cost V 5 bases and J 7 bases; bases outside gene matches: 9. The germline gives CDR1 MNHEY, CDR2 SVGEGT. The CDR3 bases that were read are TGTGCCAGCAGTCACCCAGACAGGGGGAGGAATGAG. This encodes CASSHPDRGRNE. The entire CDR3 protein is CASSHPDRGRNEQFF.

Details on this clone: The CDR3 end is not reached by the read, which stops 3 residues before it; the germline J gene fills it in. The V call is TRBV7-3, the J call TRBJ2-7, with a tentative D call TRBD2 (7 bases). The germline CDR1 and CDR2 sequences are SGHTA and FQGTGA. V was clipped by 2 bases and J by 6 bases, with 17 bases between them. This CDR3 is built from 15 residues. The CDR3 here is CASSLSGRGSSEQYF. CDR3 DNA (partial): TGTGCCAGCAGCTTATCGGGGAGGGGGTCGAGCGAG.

Comment on this clone: Coverage ceases 3 residues before the CDR3 finishes, and the germline J gene fills in the end. The chain is built from TRBV5-8 and TRBJ2-2; D is undetermined. Trimming removed 2 bases at V and 5 bases at J, with 7 bases between. Germline CDR1 SGHTS, CDR2 YDEGEE. The CDR3 length is 13 residues. Incomplete CDR3 DNA: TGTGCCAGCAGCTTAGGGCAGACCGGGGAG. This codes for CASSLGQTGE. The whole CDR3 region reads CASSLGQTGELFF.

Regarding this clone: The CDR3 is cut off 3 residues early in the read; its end comes from the germline J gene. V usage is TRBV5-1 and J usage is TRBJ1-2; 10 nucleotides line up with TRBD1. The length of the CDR3 is 14 residues. Germline CDR1 SGHRS, CDR2 YFSETQ. V lost 4 bases, J lost 7 bases, and 7 bases stayed unmatched. CDR3 sequence reads: CASSDQTGGRGYTF. The part of the CDR3 DNA that was read is TGCGCCAGCAGCGACCAGACAGGGGGCCGTGGC.

In regard to this clone: Read data end 3 residues before the CDR3 end; the end is taken from the germline J gene. The V gene is TRBV19, the J gene TRBJ2-2; tentative D call: TRBD2 (5 bases). CDR1 and CDR2 from the germline V gene are LNHDA and SQIVND (reference sequence). The V end was cut by 11 bases, the J end by 6 bases, with 16 bases between. The length of the CDR3 is 13 residues. This CDR3 reads CASSSSRAGELFF. CDR3 DNA (partial): TGTGCCTCAAGCAGCTCGAGGGCCGGGGAG.

In regard to this clone: From the germline J gene comes the end of the CDR3, since the read stops 3 residues before it. V and J are TRBV20-1 and TRBJ2-7, with D possibly TRBD1 on 5 matching bases. V lost 4 bases and J 0 bases, leaving 13 bases between the germline ends. This CDR3 has 14 amino acids. The V gene's germline CDR1 is DFQATT and CDR2 SNEGSKA (reference sequence). The CDR3 sequence: CSATRVPFSYEQYF. CDR3 DNA, as far as it was read: TGCAGTGCTACCAGGGTTCCGTTCTCCTACGAG.

Note on this clone: The read terminates 3 residues ahead of where the CDR3 ends, so the germline J gene completes it. The V and J genes are TRBV7-6 and TRBJ2-5; D gene ambiguous. The germline V and J ends were trimmed by 1 base and 3 bases, with 15 bases remaining between them. This CDR3 has 16 residues. Per germline, CDR1 SGHVS and CDR2 FNYEAQ. The CDR3 region is CASSLEPPHEKETQYF. CDR3 bases read: TGTGCCAGCAGCTTAGAGCCCCCCCACGAAAAAGAGACC.

The CDR3 spells CASTPGQGSGTQYF. Incomplete CDR3 DNA: TGTGCCAGTACCCCGGGACAGGGGTCGGGAACG. This rearrangement joins TRBV19 to TRBJ2-3, with 10 bases identical to TRBD1. The read finishes 3 residues shy of the CDR3 end, and the germline J gene is used to complete it. This CDR3 contains 14 residues. Per germline, CDR1 LNHDA and CDR2 SQIVND (reference sequence).

With regard to this clone: The read gets to within 3 residues of the CDR3 end, and the germline J gene fills in the rest. The gene calls are TRBV19 and TRBJ2-4, with 7 positions matching TRBD1. This CDR3 contains 15 residues. Germline CDR1 LNHDA, CDR2 SQIVND (reference sequence). CDR3 DNA (partial): TGTGCCAGTAGGGGTGACAGGGCACTGAATCAGCCT. Translation gives CASRGDRALNQP. The full CDR3 protein is CASRGDRALNQPQYF.

A word on this clone: The read falls 3 residues short of the CDR3 end, and the missing part is taken from the germline J gene. This chain links TRBV7-6 with TRBJ2-6, with 10 bases lining up with TRBD1. V dropped 5 bases and J dropped 5; count of bases not matched to a gene: 6. CDR1 and CDR2 from the germline V gene are SGHVS and FNYEAQ. CDR3 size: 16 residues. The CDR3 is CASSNRQGARANVLTF. The part of the CDR3 DNA that was read is TGTGCCAGCAGCAACAGACAGGGGGCGAGGGCCAACGTC.

In regard to this clone: The DNA ends 3 residues before the CDR3 does, and the rest of the CDR3 is filled in from the germline J gene. The sample contains more than one DNA sequence encoding this CDR3. The gene calls are TRBV7-9 and TRBJ1-1, with D tentatively TRBD1 (6 bases). V gave up 1 base and J gave up 2 bases, with 8 bases separating them. The CDR3 consists of 14 residues. Germline V gene sequence: CDR1 SEHNR, CDR2 FQNEAQ (reference sequence). CDR3 bases read: TGTGCCAGCAGCTTAGGACAGGTCAACACTGAA. Its translation: CASSLGQVNTE. The full CDR3 sequence reads CASSLGQVNTEAFF. The variable domain in full, completed from reference TRBV7-9 and TRBJ1-1, reads DTGVSQNPRHKITKRGQNVTFRCDPISEHNRLYWYRQTLGQGPEFLTYFQNEAQLEKSRLLSDRFSAERPKGSFSTLEIQRTEQGDSAMYLCASSLGQVNTEAFFGQGTRLTVV.

Turning to this clone: The read comes to an end 3 residues before the CDR3 does, leaving the germline J gene to fill in the end. This rearrangement joins TRBV19 to TRBJ1-5; D might be TRBD1 (6 bases). In germline, CDR1 is LNHDA, CDR2 SQIVND (reference sequence). This CDR3 is built from 14 residues. Trimming pared 4 bases from V and 7 bases from J, leaving 14 bases between. The sequenced CDR3 bases are TGTGCCAGTAGTACACAGGGTCGAGGACAGCCC. It encodes CASSTQGRGQP. The full CDR3 sequence reads CASSTQGRGQPQHF.

As concerns this clone: The CDR3 end lies 3 residues beyond the end of the read and is filled in from the germline J gene. The chain links TRBV18 to TRBJ2-1, with D perhaps matching TRBD2 (6 bases). CDR3 length equals 15 residues. Trimming took off 5 bases at V and 6 bases at J, with 17 bases between the two ends. Germline CDR1 and CDR2: KGHSH and LQKENI. The CDR3 DNA, read in part, is TGTGCCAGCTCAGAGCTAGCGAGAGAATCCAATGAG. Translating it yields CASSELARESNE. From start to end, the CDR3 is CASSELARESNEQFF.

Notes on this clone: The read terminates 3 residues ahead of where the CDR3 ends, so the germline J gene completes it. The J gene is TRBJ2-3, the V gene TRBV18; 8 nucleotides align to TRBD2. The CDR3 totals 15 residues. Germline CDR1 reads KGHSH; CDR2 reads LQKENI. Incomplete CDR3 DNA: TGTGCCAGCTCACCAGTCGGGGGGGCCGGGGAGACG. Translating it yields CASSPVGGAGET. The whole CDR3 region reads CASSPVGGAGETQYF. Full variable domain (outside the CDR3, taken from reference TRBV18 and TRBJ2-3): NAGVMQNPRHLVRRRGQEARLRCSPMKGHSHVYWYRQLPEEGLKFMVYLQKENIIDESGMPKERFSAEFPKEGPSILRIQQVVRGDSAAYFCASSPVGGAGETQYFGPGTRLTVL.

On this clone: Read sequence stops 3 residues before the CDR3 end, and the germline J gene provides the missing end. V is TRBV7-7 and J is TRBJ2-1; TRBD2 aligns across 15 bases. The V and J ends lost 5 bases and 4 bases, in that order; junction bases with no gene match: 3. This CDR3 spans 16 amino acids. Germline V gene sequence: CDR1 SSHAT, CDR2 FNYEAQ (reference sequence). CDR3 DNA (partial): TGTGCCAGCAGCCGGACTAGCGGGGGGGGATACAATGAG. The encoded protein is CASSRTSGGGYNE. The full CDR3 is CASSRTSGGGYNEQFF. Using reference TRBV7-7 and TRBJ2-1 for the parts outside the CDR3, the full variable domain is GAGVSQSPRYKVTKRGQDVTLRCDPISSHATLYWYQQALGQGPEFLTYFNYEAQPDKSGLPSDRFSAERPEGSISTLTIQRTEQRDSAMYRCASSRTSGGGYNEQFFGPGTRLTVL.

Turning to this clone: The read is 3 residues too short to cover the CDR3 end, so that end is filled in from the germline J gene. This chain links TRBV5-1 with TRBJ2-7, with D perhaps matching TRBD1 (5 bases). Trimming took off 2 bases at V and 0 bases at J, with 6 bases between the two ends. The germline V gene encodes CDR1 SGHRS and CDR2 YFSETQ. The CDR3 is 13 amino acids. The CDR3 sequence: CASSFQGSYEQYF. Incomplete CDR3 DNA: TGCGCCAGCAGCTTTCAGGGCTCCTACGAG.

As concerns this clone: Read data end 3 residues before the CDR3 end; the end is taken from the germline J gene. This sequence joins TRBV6-2 or TRBV6-3 and TRBJ2-6; the match to TRBD1 covers 7 bases. CDR1 is MNHEY and CDR2 is SVGEGT in the germline V gene. V lost 7 bases to trimming and J lost 1 base; unmatched junction nucleotides: 1. This CDR3 is built from 14 residues. This CDR3 is CASKTGSGANVLTF. The sequenced part of the CDR3 DNA is TGTGCCAGCAAGACAGGGTCTGGGGCCAACGTC.

Partial CDR3 DNA: TGCGCCAGCAGCCTTGGGACTACCCCTGAG. Protein sequence: CASSLGTTPE. From start to end, the CDR3 is CASSLGTTPEQFF. The rearrangement uses TRBV5-1 and TRBJ2-1, with 7 bases lining up with TRBD2. The read finishes 3 residues shy of the CDR3 end, and the germline J gene is used to complete it. The CDR3 has 13 residues. Germline CDR1 SGHRS, CDR2 YFSETQ. Unmatched junction bases numbered 7, after V lost 4 bases and J lost 9 bases. The full variable domain, rest sourced from reference TRBV5-1 and TRBJ2-1, is KAGVTQTPRYLIKTRGQQVTLSCSPISGHRSVSWYQQTPGQGLQFLFEYFSETQRNKGNFPGRFSGRQFSNSRSEMNVSTLELGDSALYLCASSLGTTPEQFFGPGTRLTVL.

As for this clone: The CDR3 end lies 3 residues beyond the end of the read and is filled in from the germline J gene. The chain employs TRBV6-1 and TRBJ2-4; no clear D gene. The V gene's germline CDR1 is MNHNS and CDR2 SASEGT. This CDR3 spans 14 amino acids. This CDR3 is CASSGGGSAIGQYF. The part of the CDR3 DNA that was read is TGTGCCAGCAGTGGTGGCGGTTCAGCTATCGGT.

Regarding this clone: The read halts 3 residues ahead of the CDR3 end, with the missing end drawn from the germline J gene. The genes are TRBV28 and TRBJ2-7; no firm D call. This CDR3 is built from 13 residues. CDR1 MDHEN and CDR2 SYDVKM come from the germline V gene. Trimming shortened V by 5 bases and J by 2 bases, and 10 bases separated the two germline ends. CDR3 protein: CASSRRSPYEQYF. The CDR3 DNA, read in part, is TGTGCCAGCAGTCGGCGGTCCCCCTACGAG.

Note on this clone: The read finishes 3 residues shy of the CDR3 end, and the germline J gene is used to complete it. This rearrangement joins TRBV5-5 to TRBJ1-5, with unresolved D. The CDR3 length is 14 residues. Trimming cost V 3 bases and J 2 bases, with 9 bases left between them. Germline CDR1 SGHKS, CDR2 YYEKEE (reference sequence). The sequenced part of the CDR3 DNA is TGTGCCAGCAGCTCCGCCCAGGGCAATCAGCCC. This encodes CASSSAQGNQP. The full CDR3 protein is CASSSAQGNQPQHF.

Comment on this clone: Read coverage stops 3 residues before the CDR3 terminus; the germline J gene supplies the remainder. This chain joins TRBV18 and TRBJ2-3; 8 bases are shared with TRBD1. This CDR3 region has 14 residues. CDR1 KGHSH and CDR2 LQKENI come from the germline V gene. CDR3 in amino acids: CASTVNRGYQPQYF. CDR3 DNA, as far as it was read: TGTGCCAGCACCGTCAACAGGGGGTATCAGCCG. Full variable domain (missing parts from reference TRBV18 and TRBJ2-3): NAGVMQNPRHLVRRRGQEARLRCSPMKGHSHVYWYRQLPEEGLKFMVYLQKENIIDESGMPKERFSAEFPKEGPSILRIQQVVRGDSAAYFCASTVNRGYQPQYFGPGTRLTVL.

About this clone itself: The read ends 3 residues shy of where the CDR3 ends; the end is completed using the germline J gene. The chain combines TRBV13 with TRBJ1-2, with TRBD1 identical over 7 bases. Germline lookup yields CDR1 PRHDT and CDR2 FYEKMQ (reference sequence). This CDR3 has 14 amino acids. J was trimmed by 5 bases and V by 4 bases; bases with no gene match: 7. The CDR3 bases that were read are TGTGCCAGCAGCTCGGGCCAGGGGGTTTATGGC. Translating it yields CASSSGQGVYG. The entire CDR3 reads CASSSGQGVYGYTF. Full variable domain (outside the CDR3, taken from reference TRBV13 and TRBJ1-2): AAGVIQSPRHLIKEKRETATLKCYPIPRHDTVYWYQQGPGQDPQFLISFYEKMQSDKGSIPDRFSAQQFSDYHSELNMSSLELGDSALYFCASSSGQGVYGYTFGSGTRLTVV.

With regard to this clone: From the germline J gene comes the end of the CDR3, since the read stops 3 residues before it. The chain links TRBV23-1 to TRBJ1-5; D may be TRBD1 (5 bases). TRBV23-1 qualifies as an ORF whose function is uncertain. This CDR3 is 12 amino acids long. V was trimmed by 1 base and J by 9 bases, leaving 7 bases between them. Partial CDR3 DNA: TGCGCCAGCAGTCAATGGAGGGGGCCC. It is translated as CASSQWRGP. The full CDR3 is CASSQWRGPQHF.